The 17 T cell receptor beta chains in this list originate from one sample, sequenced in a study of blood T cell repertoires in COVID-19. TCRdb keeps only in-frame clones here, not all; method: immunoSEQ multiplex PCR. The table includes some 75,000 clones, around nine tenths detected once. Sequences were obtained from peripheral blood. The receptors come from a man between 60 and 75 years old with acute or convalescent COVID-19.

This sequence joins TRBV3-1 (or the pseudogene TRBV3-2) and TRBJ1-3; D is uncertain. CDR1 and CDR2 (germline): LGHDT, YNNKEL (reference sequence). The CDR3 length is 15 residues. V gave up 1 base and J gave up 4 bases, with 11 bases separating them. CDR3 coding DNA: TGTGCCAGCAGCCAAGGTTGGAGTTCGGGAAACACCATATATTTT. As protein: CASSQGWSSGNTIYF.

The chain joins TRBV5-1 to TRBJ1-4, with D possibly being TRBD1 (6 bases). Germline values: CDR1 SGHRS, CDR2 YFSETQ. The V end lost 5 bases, the J end lost 1 base, and 12 bases lay between the germline ends. The CDR3 covers 15 residues. CDR3 nucleotides: TGCGCCAGCAGACGGTCAGGGGTAACTAATGAAAAACTGTTTTTT. Translated, it gives CASRRSGVTNEKLFF. Based on the CDR3 plus reference TRBV5-1 and TRBJ1-4, the full variable domain is KAGVTQTPRYLIKTRGQQVTLSCSPISGHRSVSWYQQTPGQGLQFLFEYFSETQRNKGNFPGRFSGRQFSNSRSEMNVSTLELGDSALYLCASRRSGVTNEKLFFGSGTQLSVL.

V and J are TRBV6-5 and TRBJ1-3; D unresolved. V gave up 5 bases and J gave up 2 bases, with 7 bases separating them. The CDR3 runs to 13 residues. CDR1 is MNHEY, CDR2 SVGAGI, per germline. The CDR3 DNA reads TGTGCCAGCAGTAACGAGCCTGGAAACACCATATATTTT. Translated: CASSNEPGNTIYF.

CDR3 coding DNA: TGTGCAACAGGGTTAGCTAATGAAAAACTGTTTTTT. It encodes CATGLANEKLFF. The chain couples TRBV19 to TRBJ1-4; perhaps TRBD1 as D (6 bases). The CDR3 sequence is 12 residues long. Germline V gives CDR1 LNHDA, CDR2 SQIVND (reference sequence).

The chain carries TRBV7-8 and TRBJ1-2, with TRBD1 matching over 8 bases. The germline gives CDR1 SGHVS, CDR2 FQNEAQ. The CDR3 spans 14 residues. V was clipped by 4 bases and J by 4 bases; unmatched bases: 5. The CDR3 loop reads CASSYGTGPYGYTF. For the CDR3, the DNA is TGTGCCAGCAGCTACGGGACAGGTCCCTATGGCTACACCTTC.

The J gene is TRBJ1-1, the V gene TRBV19; a possible D gene is TRBD1 (5 bases). Per germline, CDR1 LNHDA and CDR2 SQIVND (reference sequence). The CDR3 has 11 amino acids. The V end lost 6 bases, the J end lost 11 bases, and 13 bases lay between the germline ends. CDR3 in amino acids: CASSRLGVAFF. Here the CDR3 DNA reads TGTGCCAGTAGCCGCTTAGGGGTCGCTTTCTTT. The whole variable domain, filled in from reference TRBV19 and TRBJ1-1, reads DGGITQSPKYLFRKEGQNVTLSCEQNLNHDAMYWYRQDPGQGLRLIYYSQIVNDFQKGDIAEGYSVSREKKESFPLTVTSAQKNPTAFYLCASSRLGVAFFGQGTRLTVV.

The chain couples TRBV6-5 to TRBJ1-1; possibly TRBD1 for D (6 bases). Germline-derived CDR1 and CDR2 are MNHEY and SVGAGI. The CDR3 extends over 15 amino acids. V dropped 6 bases and J dropped 5 bases, with 19 bases sitting between them. CDR3 residues: CASSHRGLRGTEAFF. The CDR3 DNA is TGTGCCAGCAGCCACCGGGGCCTGAGGGGGACTGAAGCTTTCTTT.

The chain uses TRBV19 and TRBJ1-1, with D unresolved. Trimming cost V 4 bases and J 3 bases, with 15 bases left between them. This CDR3 is built from 15 residues. CDR1 LNHDA and CDR2 SQIVND come from the germline V gene (reference sequence). The CDR3 here is CASSRRPEAYTEAFF. The DNA of the CDR3 is TGTGCCAGTAGTAGGAGACCGGAGGCCTACACTGAAGCTTTCTTT.

The chain has TRBV11-2 and TRBJ2-7, with 9 bases lining up with TRBD2. After removal of 5 bases from V and 7 bases from J, the junction contained 3 bases not matched to a gene. The CDR3 length is 12 residues. Looked up from germline, CDR1 is SGHAT and CDR2 is FQNNGV. The CDR3 here is CASSATSGEQYF. The DNA of the CDR3 is TGTGCCAGCAGCGCGACTAGCGGAGAGCAGTACTTC.

The chain has TRBV14 and TRBJ2-5; 7 nucleotides align to TRBD1. The germline V gene has CDR1 SGHDN and CDR2 FVKESK. V was pared by 9 bases and J by 2 bases, with 15 bases of the junction left unmatched. The CDR3 is made up of 16 amino acids. The CDR3 loop reads CASMNDYGTEQETQYF. CDR3 coding DNA: TGTGCCAGTATGAATGACTACGGGACAGAACAAGAGACCCAGTACTTC. The complete variable domain, with remaining parts taken from reference TRBV14 and TRBJ2-5, reads EAGVTQFPSHSVIEKGQTVTLRCDPISGHDNLYWYRRVMGKEIKFLLHFVKESKQDESGMPNNRFLAERTGGTYSTLKVQPAELEDSGVYFCASMNDYGTEQETQYFGPGTRLLVL.

The J gene is TRBJ2-1, the V gene TRBV19, with 7 bases that match TRBD1. The germline V gene encodes CDR1 LNHDA and CDR2 SQIVND (reference sequence). The CDR3 contains 15 residues. V gave up 6 bases and J gave up 7 bases; unmatched junction bases: 12. CDR3 sequence reads: CASSTLAQGVNEQFF. In nucleotides, the CDR3 is TGTGCCAGTAGCACTTTGGCGCAGGGGGTAAATGAGCAGTTCTTC.

The chain couples TRBV10-2 to TRBJ1-5, with a weak D call TRBD1 (6 bases). Germline V gene lookup returns CDR1 WSHSY and CDR2 SAAADI. The CDR3 runs to 14 residues. Between the trimmed V and J ends, which lost 2 bases and 7 bases, there was a span of 12 bases. This CDR3 is CASSELIRGQPQHF. In nucleotides, the CDR3 is TGCGCCAGCAGTGAGCTTATAAGGGGGCAGCCCCAGCATTTT.

This chain connects TRBV10-1 to TRBJ2-3; 8 positions match TRBD1. CDR3 length: 16 residues. The J segment lost 3 bases and the V segment lost 2 bases, leaving 7 bases of the junction unmatched. Germline V lookup: CDR1 WNHNN, CDR2 SYGVQD (reference sequence). DNA for the CDR3: TGCGCCAGCAGTGAGGAGGCAGGGGGCTCGACAGATACGCAGTATTTT. This translates into CASSEEAGGSTDTQYF.

This rearrangement joins TRBV6-5 to TRBJ1-2; no firm D call. The germline CDR1 and CDR2 sequences are MNHEY and SVGAGI. The V gene lost 6 bases and the J gene lost 0 bases, with 8 bases spanning the gap. The CDR3 sequence is 13 residues long. The CDR3 DNA follows: TGTGCCAGCAGCGCAAACTCTAACTATGGCTACACCTTC. Protein sequence: CASSANSNYGYTF.

This rearrangement joins TRBV6-5 to TRBJ2-1; 8 bases match TRBD2. With V trimmed by 4 bases and J by 8 bases, 10 bases remained unmatched. This CDR3 contains 15 residues. Germline assignment: CDR1 MNHEY and CDR2 SVGAGI. CDR3 in amino acids: CASSSQAGEGYEQFF. In DNA, the CDR3 is TGTGCCAGCAGTTCCCAAGCGGGAGAGGGGTATGAGCAGTTCTTC.

The chain recombines TRBV6-2 or TRBV6-3 with TRBJ2-5, with D possibly being TRBD2 (5 bases). CDR3 length: 11 amino acids. V gave up 4 bases and J gave up 9 bases, with 9 bases separating them. The germline V gene encodes CDR1 MNHEY and CDR2 SVGEGT. This CDR3 reads CASSSSGAQYF. DNA for the CDR3: TGTGCCAGCAGTTCCTCCGGGGCCCAGTACTTC.

V gene TRBV6-5 combines with J gene TRBJ2-5, with 10 bases fitting TRBD2. The germline CDR1 and CDR2 sequences are MNHEY and SVGAGI. This CDR3 spans 15 amino acids. J lost 2 bases, V lost 6 bases, and 6 bases had no gene match. The CDR3 DNA is TGTGCCAGCAGAAGGACTAGCGGACTTCAAGAGACCCAGTACTTC. It specifies CASRRTSGLQETQYF.